Listed below are T cell receptor beta chains from one sample, sequenced in a study of CD8 T cells in Susac syndrome. Using its own MiXCR run on the immunoSEQ multiplex PCR reads, TCRdb lists one record per CDR3 protein. The sample contains 150,000 or so distinct CDR3 sequences, 90% to 95% of which appear only once. Sequencing was performed on CD4+ T cells from PBMCs. The receptors were gathered from a human donor in good health. Both conserved end residues are part of each CDR3. A D gene is named only where the DNA matches it firmly. A clone size is listed for some rows: how often the clone was seen (once, few, many), or a class if it is expanded.

V: TRBV28
D: TRBD1
J: TRBJ2-7
size: once
DNA: TGTGCCAGCAGTCCAGGGACAGGGGTCCCCCTCGAGCAGTACTTC
CDR3: CASSPGTGVPLEQYF

V: TRBV20-1
D: -
J: TRBJ2-3
size: -
DNA: TGCAGTGCTAGAGAGCCGGCTCTAGATACGCAGTATTTT
CDR3: CSAREPALDTQYF

V: TRBV20-1
D: -
J: TRBJ2-5
size: -
DNA: TGCAGTGCGCGCTTTGGGGGAGGAGGGGAGACCCAGTACTTC
CDR3: CSARFGGGGETQYF

V: TRBV6-2/TRBV6-3
D: -
J: TRBJ1-1
size: -
DNA: TGTGCCAGCAGTAGTAAGCGGGCTGAAGCTTTCTTT
CDR3: CASSSKRAEAFF

V: TRBV12-3/TRBV12-4
D: -
J: TRBJ2-5
size: -
DNA: TGTGCCAGCAGGAGGGGGAGACTATCCCGTATTGACCAAGAGACCCAGTACTTC
CDR3: CASRRGRLSRIDQETQYF

V: TRBV6-1
D: TRBD1
J: TRBJ2-7
size: -
DNA: TGTGCCAGCAGTCGGGGGACAGGTAACTCCTACGAGCAGTACTTC
CDR3: CASSRGTGNSYEQYF

V: TRBV6-2/TRBV6-3
D: -
J: TRBJ1-1
size: -
DNA: TGTGCCAGCAGTTTCCGGACCGGAGCGGTAGCTTTCTTT
CDR3: CASSFRTGAVAFF

V: TRBV24-1
D: TRBD1
J: TRBJ1-5
size: -
DNA: TGTGCCACCAGTGATGCCGGGACAGGAAGCAATCAGCCCCAGCATTTT
CDR3: CATSDAGTGSNQPQHF

V: TRBV5-4
D: TRBD2
J: TRBJ2-7
size: -
DNA: TGTGCCAGCAGCCCAAGGACTAGCGGGAGTCTCAACGAGCAGTACTTC
CDR3: CASSPRTSGSLNEQYF

V: TRBV19
D: TRBD2
J: TRBJ2-2
size: -
DNA: TGTGCCAGTAGTCTACCGGGACTAGCGGGAGTAGTGGAGCTGTTTTTT
CDR3: CASSLPGLAGVVELFF

V: TRBV7-2
D: -
J: TRBJ2-7
size: -
DNA: TGTGCCAGCAGCTTGGTGTCAGCCATCTCCTACGAGCAGTACTTC
CDR3: CASSLVSAISYEQYF

V: TRBV2
D: -
J: TRBJ1-5
size: once
DNA: TGTGCCAGCAGTACCCGAGGAGCAAATAGCAATCAGCCCCAGCATTTT
CDR3: CASSTRGANSNQPQHF

V: TRBV19
D: -
J: TRBJ1-5
size: -
DNA: TGTGCCAGTATGGGGGGGAGGGACAATCAGCCCCAGCATTTT
CDR3: CASMGGRDNQPQHF

V: TRBV5-1
D: -
J: TRBJ1-2
size: -
DNA: TGCGCCAGCAGCTTGGAGATCGCTTGGGGCTACACCTTC
CDR3: CASSLEIAWGYTF

V: TRBV6-5
D: -
J: TRBJ1-1
size: -
DNA: TGTGCCAGCAGTCCCTCCTGGTTTGGAGACACTGAAGCTTTCTTT
CDR3: CASSPSWFGDTEAFF

V: TRBV4-1
D: -
J: TRBJ1-2
size: -
DNA: TGCGCCAGCAGTCTCGGGCCGGGTGACTATGGCTACACCTTC
CDR3: CASSLGPGDYGYTF

V: TRBV6-1
D: -
J: TRBJ1-4
size: -
DNA: TGTGCCAGCAGATCACATTGGGGACTCCGTAATGAAAAACTGTTTTTT
CDR3: CASRSHWGLRNEKLFF

V: TRBV12-3/TRBV12-4
D: -
J: TRBJ2-2
size: -
DNA: TGTGCCAGCGTAACAGTGAGCACCGGGGAGCTGTTTTTT
CDR3: CASVTVSTGELFF